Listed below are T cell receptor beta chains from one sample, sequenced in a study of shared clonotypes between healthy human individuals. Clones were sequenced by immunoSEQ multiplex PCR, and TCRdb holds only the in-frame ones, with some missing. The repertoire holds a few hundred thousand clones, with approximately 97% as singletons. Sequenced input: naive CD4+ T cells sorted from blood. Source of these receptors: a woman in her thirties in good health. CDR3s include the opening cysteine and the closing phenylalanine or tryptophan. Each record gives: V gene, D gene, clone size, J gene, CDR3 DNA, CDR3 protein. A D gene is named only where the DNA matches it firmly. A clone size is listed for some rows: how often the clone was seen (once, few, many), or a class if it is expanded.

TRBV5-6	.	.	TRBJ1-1	TGTGCCAGCAGCCTTTTTGGTAGACTGAACACTGAAGCTTTCTTT	CASSLFGRLNTEAFF
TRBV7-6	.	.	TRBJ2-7	TGTGCCAGCAGCTTTACGGGAGCAACCTACGAGCAGTACTTC	CASSFTGATYEQYF
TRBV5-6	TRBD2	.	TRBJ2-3	TGTGCCAGCAGGCTAGCGGGAGGGCCGGGAGATACGCAGTATTTT	CASRLAGGPGDTQYF
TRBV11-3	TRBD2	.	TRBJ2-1	TGTGCCAGCAGCTTATCATCCGGGACTAGCGTCTACAATGAGCAGTTCTTC	CASSLSSGTSVYNEQFF
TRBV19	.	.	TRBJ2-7	TGTGCCAGTAGGTATTCTGCCAGCTCCTACGAGCAGTACTTC	CASRYSASSYEQYF
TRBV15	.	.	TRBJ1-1	TGTGCCACCAGCACCCGGGAAAACACTGAAGCTTTCTTT	CATSTRENTEAFF
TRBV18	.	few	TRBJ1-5	TGTGCCAGCTCACCACCGGAAAGGGGGCAGCCCCAGCATTTT	CASSPPERGQPQHF
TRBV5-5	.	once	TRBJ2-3	TGTGCCAGCAGCTTGGCGGGCGGGATGACTCGCACAGATACGCAGTATTTT	CASSLAGGMTRTDTQYF
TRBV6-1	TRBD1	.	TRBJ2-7	TGTGCCAGCAGCCCCCGACAGGGGGTTTCCTACGAGCAGTACTTC	CASSPRQGVSYEQYF
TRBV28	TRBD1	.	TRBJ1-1	TGTGCCAGCAGACCTACGTTCGACAGGGGGCGAAACACTGAAGCTTTCTTT	CASRPTFDRGRNTEAFF
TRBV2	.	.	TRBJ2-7	TGTGCCAGCAGTGATATTTTTGGGGGGACCTACGAGCAGTACTTC	CASSDIFGGTYEQYF
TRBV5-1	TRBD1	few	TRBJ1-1	TGCGCCAGCAGGGGAAGGGACAGAAGGAACACTGAAGCTTTCTTT	CASRGRDRRNTEAFF
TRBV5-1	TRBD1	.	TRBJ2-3	TGCGCCAGCAGCTTGGCCTTGTCAGGGGGCCCGGATACGCAGTATTTT	CASSLALSGGPDTQYF
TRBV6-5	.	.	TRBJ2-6	TGTGCCAGCTCGGTGGTTGCCTCTGGGGCCAACGTCCTGACTTTC	CASSVVASGANVLTF
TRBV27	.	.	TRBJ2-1	TGTGCCAGCAGTTACCGGATGGCAACCTACAATGAGCAGTTCTTC	CASSYRMATYNEQFF
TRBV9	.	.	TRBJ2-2	TGTGCCAGCAGCGTAGAGGTATTCGGGGAGCTGTTTTTT	CASSVEVFGELFF
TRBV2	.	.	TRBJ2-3	TGTGCCAGCACACTCCTCGGTAGCACAGATACGCAGTATTTT	CASTLLGSTDTQYF
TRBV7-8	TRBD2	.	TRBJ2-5	TGTGCCAGCAGCTCCCTCCCCCGGGCTAGCGGGATGGAGACCCAGTACTTC	CASSSLPRASGMETQYF
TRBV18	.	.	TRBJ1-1	TGTGCCAGCTCACCGGTCAGAGACACTGAAGCTTTCTTT	CASSPVRDTEAFF
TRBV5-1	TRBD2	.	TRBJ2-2	TGCGCCAGCAGCCCGACGACTAGCGGGAGCGCCGGGGAGCTGTTTTTT	CASSPTTSGSAGELFF
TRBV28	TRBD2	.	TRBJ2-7	TGTGCCAGCAGTTCAGCGGGAGGGCCGCACGAGCAGTACTTC	CASSSAGGPHEQYF
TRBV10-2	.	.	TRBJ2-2	TGCGCCAGCAGTCCCCCCCGGTCTCCTTGGGGGGAGCTGTTTTTT	CASSPPRSPWGELFF
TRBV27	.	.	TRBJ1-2	TGTGCCAGCAGATCCACCGGCTATGGCTACACCTTC	CASRSTGYGYTF
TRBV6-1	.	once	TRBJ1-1	TGTGCCAGCAGTGAAGCCGGGGGACCGAACACTGAAGCTTTCTTT	CASSEAGGPNTEAFF
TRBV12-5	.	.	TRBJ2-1	TGTGCTAGTGGTTTGGACCTACCCACGAATGAGCAGTTCTTC	CASGLDLPTNEQFF
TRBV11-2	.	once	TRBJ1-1	TGTGCCAGCAGCTTTCAAAGCAGCACTGAAGCTTTCTTT	CASSFQSSTEAFF
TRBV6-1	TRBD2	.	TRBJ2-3	TGTGCCAGCAGGTCAGCGGGACTCACAGATACGCAGTATTTT	CASRSAGLTDTQYF
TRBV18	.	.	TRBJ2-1	TGTGCCAGCTCACCAGACAGGATCGGCAATGAGCAGTTCTTC	CASSPDRIGNEQFF
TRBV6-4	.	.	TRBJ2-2	TGTGCCAGCAGTGATCAGGGGACCGGGGAGCTGTTTTTT	CASSDQGTGELFF
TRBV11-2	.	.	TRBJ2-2	TGTGCCAGCAGCCCAGACGCCGGCTGGCTTTCGAACACCGGGGAGCTGTTTTTT	CASSPDAGWLSNTGELFF
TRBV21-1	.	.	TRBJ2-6	TGTGCCAGCAGCAAAGAGGTAAACTCTGGGGCCAACGTCCTGACTTTC	CASSKEVNSGANVLTF
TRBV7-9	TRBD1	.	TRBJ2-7	TGTGCCACCAACGGACAGGGGTCGGGACAAATCGACTACGAGCAGTACTTC	CATNGQGSGQIDYEQYF
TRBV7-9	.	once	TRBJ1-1	TGTGCCAGCAGCTTGAAGGGGGAGGGCACTGAAGCTTTCTTT	CASSLKGEGTEAFF
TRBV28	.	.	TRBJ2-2	TGTGCCAGCAGGACAGGACCCGGGGAGCTGTTTTTT	CASRTGPGELFF
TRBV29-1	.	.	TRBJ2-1	TGCAGCGCTTCTACAGTGAGCTCCTACAATGAGCAGTTCTTC	CSASTVSSYNEQFF
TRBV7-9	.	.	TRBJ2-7	TGTGCCAGCAGCTTAGGTTGGGGCGGGCAGTACTTC	CASSLGWGGQYF
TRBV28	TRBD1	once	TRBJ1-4	TGTGCCAGCAGATCACTACAGGGGGCTTTTGAAAAACTGTTTTTT	CASRSLQGAFEKLFF
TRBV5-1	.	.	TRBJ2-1	TGCGCCAGCAGCTTGGGAATCTCGAGAGATGAGCAGTTCTTC	CASSLGISRDEQFF
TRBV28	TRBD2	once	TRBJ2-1	TGTGCCAGCAGTCGAACGACTAGCCAATACTACAATGAGCAGTTCTTC	CASSRTTSQYYNEQFF
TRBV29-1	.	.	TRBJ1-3	TGCAGCGCCGGCTTTGAAAGTTCGATTCGAAACACCATATATTTT	CSAGFESSIRNTIYF
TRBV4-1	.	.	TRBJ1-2	TGCGCCAGCAGCCAAGGTGGCGACCCAAACTATGGCTACACCTTC	CASSQGGDPNYGYTF
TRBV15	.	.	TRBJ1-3	TGTGCCACCAGCAGAGATACAGACACATCTGGAAACACCATATATTTT	CATSRDTDTSGNTIYF
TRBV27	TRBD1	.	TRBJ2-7	TGTGCCAGCAGTGACAGGGGAGTCGGGGAGCAGTACTTC	CASSDRGVGEQYF
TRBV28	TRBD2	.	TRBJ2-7	TGTGCCAGCAGCACCCTTAGCGGGGGGACCTACGAGCAGTACTTC	CASSTLSGGTYEQYF
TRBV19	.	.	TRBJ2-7	TGTGCCAGTAGTATGAAGGGTTCTAGCGTATCCTACGAGCAGTACTTC	CASSMKGSSVSYEQYF
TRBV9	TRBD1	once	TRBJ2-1	TGTGCCAGCAGCGTCGGGACAGGGTCGAGCAATGAGCAGTTCTTC	CASSVGTGSSNEQFF
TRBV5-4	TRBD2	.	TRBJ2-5	TGTGCCAGCAGCTTGGGTAGCGGGTACCAAGAGACCCAGTACTTC	CASSLGSGYQETQYF
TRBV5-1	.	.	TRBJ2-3	TGCGCCAGCAGCCCAAGTTTAGATACGCAGTATTTT	CASSPSLDTQYF
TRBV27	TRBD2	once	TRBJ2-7	TGTGCCAGCAGTTCCAGGACTAGCGGGAGTAAAAGCTCCTACGAGCAGTACTTC	CASSSRTSGSKSSYEQYF
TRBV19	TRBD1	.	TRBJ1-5	TGTGCCAGTCGGGACAGGGCTGCCAATCAGCCCCAGCATTTT	CASRDRAANQPQHF
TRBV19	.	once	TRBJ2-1	TGTGCCAGTAGTACGACCCTACTAGCCTTCAATGAGCAGTTCTTC	CASSTTLLAFNEQFF